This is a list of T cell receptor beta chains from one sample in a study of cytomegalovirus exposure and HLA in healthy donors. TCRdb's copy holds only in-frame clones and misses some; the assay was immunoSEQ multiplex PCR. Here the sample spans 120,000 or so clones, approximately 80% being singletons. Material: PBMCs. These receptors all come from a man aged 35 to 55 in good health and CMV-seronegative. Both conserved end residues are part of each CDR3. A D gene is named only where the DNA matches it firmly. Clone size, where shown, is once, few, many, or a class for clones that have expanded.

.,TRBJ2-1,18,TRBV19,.,CASSIGVLARSSYNEQFF,TGTGCCAGTAGTATAGGGGTCCTAGCGAGAAGCTCCTACAATGAGCAGTTCTTC
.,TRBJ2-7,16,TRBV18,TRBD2,CASSPPGRGSYREQYF,TGTGCCAGCTCACCCCCCGGGAGGGGATCATATCGCGAGCAGTACTTC
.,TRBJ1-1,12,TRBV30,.,CAWSRGESEAFF,TGTGCCTGGAGCAGGGGTGAGTCTGAAGCTTTCTTT
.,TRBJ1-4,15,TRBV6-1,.,CASTASVTAGEKLFF,TGTGCCAGCACCGCAAGTGTGACGGCGGGTGAAAAACTGTTTTTT
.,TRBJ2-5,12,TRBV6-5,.,CAVGRQGQTQYF,TGTGCCGTAGGGAGGCAGGGACAGACCCAGTACTTC
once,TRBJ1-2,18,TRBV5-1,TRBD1,CASSLLRDRGLSNYGYTF,TGCGCCAGCAGCTTGCTTCGGGACAGGGGCCTCTCTAACTATGGCTACACCTTC
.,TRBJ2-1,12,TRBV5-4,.,CASSQTSAEQFF,TGTGCCAGCAGTCAGACTAGTGCCGAGCAGTTCTTC
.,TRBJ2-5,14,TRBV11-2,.,CASSFWGVAETQYF,TGTGCCAGCAGCTTTTGGGGGGTCGCTGAGACCCAGTACTTC
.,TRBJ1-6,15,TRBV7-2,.,CASSFGGSGNSPLHF,TGTGCCAGCAGCTTTGGAGGGTCGGGCAATTCACCCCTCCACTTT
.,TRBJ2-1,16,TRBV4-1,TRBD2,CASSQGLADNYNEQFF,TGCGCCAGCAGCCAGGGACTAGCGGATAACTACAATGAGCAGTTCTTC
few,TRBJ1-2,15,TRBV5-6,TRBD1,CASSSGTGTAYGYTF,TGTGCCAGCAGCTCGGGGACCGGGACAGCTTATGGCTACACCTTC
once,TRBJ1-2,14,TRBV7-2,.,CASSLVGQNYGYTF,TGTGCCAGCAGCTTAGTTGGGCAGAACTATGGCTACACCTTC
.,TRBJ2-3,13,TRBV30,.,CAWTTRSTDTQYF,TGTGCCTGGACTACCCGTAGCACAGATACGCAGTATTTT
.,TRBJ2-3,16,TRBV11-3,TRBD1,CASSLARTGVVDTQYF,TGTGCCAGCAGCTTAGCCCGAACAGGGGTGGTGGATACGCAGTATTTT
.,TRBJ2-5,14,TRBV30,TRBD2,CAWSVLAGIETQYF,TGTGCCTGGAGTGTTCTAGCGGGAATCGAGACCCAGTACTTC
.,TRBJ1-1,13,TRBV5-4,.,CASSLATFPEAFF,TGTGCCAGCAGCTTGGCGACATTCCCTGAAGCTTTCTTT
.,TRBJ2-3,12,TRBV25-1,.,CASSKRTDTQYF,TGTGCCAGCAGTAAGAGAACAGATACGCAGTATTTT
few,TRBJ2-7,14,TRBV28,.,CASRGGTEKDEQYF,TGTGCCAGCCGCGGAGGGACGGAGAAAGACGAGCAGTACTTC
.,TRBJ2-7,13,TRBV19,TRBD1,CASTGGLGYEQYF,TGTGCCAGCACAGGGGGCCTCGGTTACGAGCAGTACTTC
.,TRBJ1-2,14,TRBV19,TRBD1,CASSIATGLNGYTF,TGTGCCAGTAGTATCGCGACAGGGTTGAATGGCTACACCTTC
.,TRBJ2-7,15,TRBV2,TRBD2,CASSEGGLAGYEQYF,TGTGCCAGCAGTGAGGGGGGACTAGCGGGCTACGAGCAGTACTTC
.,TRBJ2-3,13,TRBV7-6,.,CASSLEYYPTQYF,TGTGCCAGCAGCTTAGAGTACTACCCTACGCAGTATTTT
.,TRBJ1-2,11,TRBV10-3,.,CATTGLGGYTF,TGTGCCACCACAGGGTTAGGAGGCTACACCTTC
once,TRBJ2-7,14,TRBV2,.,CASSTGQVGYEQYF,TGTGCCAGCAGTACAGGGCAGGTGGGCTACGAGCAGTACTTC
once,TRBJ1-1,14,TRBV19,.,CASSNDRLNTEAFF,TGTGCCAGTAGTAACGACAGATTGAACACTGAAGCTTTCTTT
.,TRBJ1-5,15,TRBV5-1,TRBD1,CASSAGTGFNQPQHF,TGCGCCAGCAGCGCCGGGACAGGGTTCAATCAGCCCCAGCATTTT
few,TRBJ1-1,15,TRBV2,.,CASTTGLGGVTEAFF,TGTGCCAGCACCACGGGCCTCGGAGGGGTTACTGAAGCTTTCTTT
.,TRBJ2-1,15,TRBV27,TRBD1,CASSTRDRVYNEQFF,TGTGCCAGCAGCACGAGGGACAGGGTCTACAATGAGCAGTTCTTC
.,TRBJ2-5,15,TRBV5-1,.,CASSLAGRGQETQYF,TGCGCCAGCAGCTTGGCGGGCAGGGGCCAAGAGACCCAGTACTTC